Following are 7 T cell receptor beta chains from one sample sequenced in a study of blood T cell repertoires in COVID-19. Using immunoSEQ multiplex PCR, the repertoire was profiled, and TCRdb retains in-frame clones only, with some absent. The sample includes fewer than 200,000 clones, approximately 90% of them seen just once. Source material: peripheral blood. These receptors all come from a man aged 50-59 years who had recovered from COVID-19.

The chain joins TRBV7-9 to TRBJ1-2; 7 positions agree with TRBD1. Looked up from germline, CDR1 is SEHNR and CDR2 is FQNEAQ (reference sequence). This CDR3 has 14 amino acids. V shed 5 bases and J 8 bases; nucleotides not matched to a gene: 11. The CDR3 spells CASSLLGQTKGYTF. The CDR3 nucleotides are TGTGCCAGCAGCCTATTGGGACAGACAAAGGGCTACACCTTC.

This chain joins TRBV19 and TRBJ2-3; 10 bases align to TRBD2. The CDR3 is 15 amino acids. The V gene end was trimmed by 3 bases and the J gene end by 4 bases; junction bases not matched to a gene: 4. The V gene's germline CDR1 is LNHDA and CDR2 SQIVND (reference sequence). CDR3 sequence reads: CASSMEREGADTQYF. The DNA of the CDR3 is TGTGCCAGTAGTATGGAGCGGGAGGGTGCAGATACGCAGTATTTT. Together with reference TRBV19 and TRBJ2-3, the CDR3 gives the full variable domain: DGGITQSPKYLFRKEGQNVTLSCEQNLNHDAMYWYRQDPGQGLRLIYYSQIVNDFQKGDIAEGYSVSREKKESFPLTVTSAQKNPTAFYLCASSMEREGADTQYFGPGTRLTVL.

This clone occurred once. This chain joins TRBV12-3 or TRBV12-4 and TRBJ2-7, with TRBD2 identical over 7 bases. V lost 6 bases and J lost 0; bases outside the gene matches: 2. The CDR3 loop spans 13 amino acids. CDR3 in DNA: TGTGCCAGCAGCTCTAGCGGCTCCTACGAGCAGTACTTC. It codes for CASSSSGSYEQYF.

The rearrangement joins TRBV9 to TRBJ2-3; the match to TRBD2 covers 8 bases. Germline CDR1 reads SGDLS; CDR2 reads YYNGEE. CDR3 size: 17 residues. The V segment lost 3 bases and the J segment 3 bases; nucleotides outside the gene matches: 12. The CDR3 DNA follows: TGTGCCAGCAGCGATTTGACGGGAGGGTCTATTACAGATACGCAGTATTTT. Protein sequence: CASSDLTGGSITDTQYF.

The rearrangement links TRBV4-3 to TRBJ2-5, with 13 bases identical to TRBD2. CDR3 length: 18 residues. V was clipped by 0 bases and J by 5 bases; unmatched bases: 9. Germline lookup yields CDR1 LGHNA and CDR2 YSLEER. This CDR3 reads CASSQEIVTSGRWETQYF. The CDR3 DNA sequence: TGCGCCAGCAGCCAAGAAATCGTGACTAGCGGGAGGTGGGAGACCCAGTACTTC.

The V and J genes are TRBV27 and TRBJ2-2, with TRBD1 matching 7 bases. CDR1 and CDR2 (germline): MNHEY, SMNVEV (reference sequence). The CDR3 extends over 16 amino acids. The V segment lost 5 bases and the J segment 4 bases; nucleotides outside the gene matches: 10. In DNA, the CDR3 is TGTGCCAGCAGTACCTACAGGGGCCAGAGCACCGGGGAGCTGTTTTTT. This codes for CASSTYRGQSTGELFF.

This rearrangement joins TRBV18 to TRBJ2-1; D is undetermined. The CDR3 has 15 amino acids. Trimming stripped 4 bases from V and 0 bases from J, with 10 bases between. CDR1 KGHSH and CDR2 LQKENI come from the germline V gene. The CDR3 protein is CASSLDTSSYNEQFF. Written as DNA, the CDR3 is TGTGCCAGCTCACTAGACACCAGCTCCTACAATGAGCAGTTCTTC. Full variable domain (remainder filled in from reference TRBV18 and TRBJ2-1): NAGVMQNPRHLVRRRGQEARLRCSPMKGHSHVYWYRQLPEEGLKFMVYLQKENIIDESGMPKERFSAEFPKEGPSILRIQQVVRGDSAAYFCASSLDTSSYNEQFFGPGTRLTVL.